The 13 T cell receptor beta chains below all came from one sample that was sequenced in a study of beta chain features in type 1 diabetes. Findings and caveats of the study: Across all four CD4+ subsets, people with type 1 diabetes showed modestly shorter TCRB CDR3s.

Their target antigens are unknown. The whole isolated RNA underwent reverse transcription, so sequencing captured expressed TCRB transcripts. Sequencing used immunoSEQ multiplex PCR; TCRdb keeps in-frame clones, though not all of them. This repertoire shows roughly 100,000 clones, over 25% found once; its top ten account for roughly 0.58%. The specimen was central memory CD4+ T cells from blood. Source of these receptors: a woman aged 18-29 years with type 1 diabetes.

The CDR3 bases are TGTGCCAGCAGCTTTGGGGGCCCTCGGCAAGAGACCCAGTACTTC. Encoded protein: CASSFGGPRQETQYF. The chain joins TRBV7-8 to TRBJ2-5; perhaps TRBD1 as D (6 bases). Germline V gene lookup returns CDR1 SGHVS and CDR2 FQNEAQ. V lost 3 bases and J 2 bases, leaving 13 bases between the germline ends. This CDR3 comprises 15 residues. Based on the CDR3 plus reference TRBV7-8 and TRBJ2-5, the full variable domain is GAGVSQSPRYKVAKRGQDVALRCDPISGHVSLFWYQQALGQGPEFLTYFQNEAQLDKSGLPSDRFFAERPEGSVSTLKIQRTQQEDSAVYLCASSFGGPRQETQYFGPGTRLLVL.

This clone has only a few counts. The chain couples TRBV7-9 to TRBJ2-3, with D possibly being TRBD2 (5 bases). Germline V gene sequence: CDR1 SEHNR, CDR2 FQNEAQ (reference sequence). The CDR3 covers 14 residues. V lost 3 bases and J 5 bases, leaving 12 bases between the germline ends. The CDR3 loop reads CASSFPDRGDTQYF. CDR3 DNA: TGTGCCAGCAGCTTCCCCGATCGGGGAGATACGCAGTATTTT.

J is TRBJ2-1 and V is TRBV7-2, with 9 bases lining up with TRBD2. The CDR3 is made up of 14 amino acids. Germline V gene data show CDR1 as SGHTA and CDR2 as FQGNSA. Trimming took 1 base from V and 13 from J; bases not matched to a gene: 8. CDR3 sequence (DNA): TGTGCCAGCAGCTTAGAGGTTCGGCTAGCGGGACAGTTCTTC. The encoded protein is CASSLEVRLAGQFF.

J is TRBJ1-6 and V is TRBV7-6; D is uncertain. Germline assignment: CDR1 SGHVS and CDR2 FNYEAQ. Trimming cost V 2 bases and J 10 bases, with 9 bases left between them. CDR3 length: 13 amino acids. CDR3 DNA: TGTGCCAGCAGCTTACAGTTACTATCACCCCTCCACTTT. It encodes CASSLQLLSPLHF.

This chain joins TRBV7-8 and TRBJ2-1; TRBD2 aligns across 7 bases. After removal of 3 bases from V and 6 bases from J, the junction contained 8 bases not matched to a gene. The CDR3 loop spans 15 amino acids. From germline, CDR1 is SGHVS and CDR2 FQNEAQ. CDR3 loop: CASSFSLADPNEQFF. The CDR3 DNA reads TGTGCCAGCAGCTTCTCTCTAGCGGATCCCAATGAGCAGTTCTTC.

This clone was counted a few times. The chain uses TRBV5-4 and TRBJ2-2, with 8 bases matching TRBD2. CDR1 is SGHNT and CDR2 is YYREEE in the germline V gene (reference sequence). V shed 2 bases, J shed 1 base, and the junction held 4 bases outside the gene matches. This CDR3 is 16 amino acids long. Written as DNA, the CDR3 is TGTGCCAGCAGCTTAGGGCTAGCGGGGAACACCGGGGAGCTGTTTTTT. Its protein product is CASSLGLAGNTGELFF.

Only a few counts were recorded for this clone. J is TRBJ1-2 and V is TRBV7-2; TRBD1 matches 7 bases. Germline CDR1 SGHTA, CDR2 FQGNSA. With V trimmed by 1 base and J by 4 bases, 3 bases remained unmatched. The CDR3 length is 14 residues. This chain's CDR3 is CASSLGQGGYGYTF. The DNA for the CDR3 is TGTGCCAGCAGCTTAGGACAGGGAGGCTATGGCTACACCTTC.

Written as DNA, the CDR3 is TGTGCCACGAAGGGTGTAAGGGGAGGGACAGATACGCAGTATTTT. It encodes CATKGVRGGTDTQYF. The chain is built from TRBV6-5 and TRBJ2-3, with 7 bases aligning to TRBD2. The CDR3 covers 15 residues. Germline V CDR1 and CDR2: MNHEY, SVGAGI. Trimming at V came to 10 bases and at J to 3 bases, leaving 13 bases not matched to a gene.

This chain connects TRBV11-2 to TRBJ2-3; maybe TRBD1 (5 bases). Germline V gene sequence: CDR1 SGHAT, CDR2 FQNNGV. There are 13 residues in the CDR3. Trimming cost V 4 bases and J 4 bases, with 9 bases left between them. CDR3 protein: CASSYGRADTQYF. The DNA of the CDR3 is TGTGCCAGCAGCTACGGCAGGGCAGATACGCAGTATTTT.

This clone has more than one count but fewer than ten. The genes are TRBV14 and TRBJ2-1, with a weak D call TRBD1 (5 bases). The CDR3 has 15 residues. CDR1 SGHDN and CDR2 FVKESK come from the germline V gene. Deletions cut 4 bases from V and 4 bases from J, with 14 bases between. Written as DNA, the CDR3 is TGTGCCAGCAGCCGCGAGCTAACAGGATACAATGAGCAGTTCTTC. This encodes CASSRELTGYNEQFF.

The chain recombines TRBV27 with TRBJ1-1, with 7 bases fitting TRBD1. This CDR3 contains 16 residues. Germline V gene lookup returns CDR1 MNHEY and CDR2 SMNVEV (reference sequence). The V segment lost 0 bases and the J segment 1 base; nucleotides outside the gene matches: 5. CDR3 loop: CASSLSKGAANTEAFF. CDR3 bases: TGTGCCAGCAGTTTATCAAAGGGGGCTGCGAACACTGAAGCTTTCTTT.

V usage is TRBV27 and J usage is TRBJ2-5; 7 bases fit TRBD2. Germline assignment: CDR1 MNHEY and CDR2 SMNVEV (reference sequence). CDR3 length: 15 residues. Trimming took 3 bases from V and 4 from J; bases not matched to a gene: 8. CDR3 DNA: TGTGCCAGCAGTTTTGGGGCGACTAGCCGAGAGACCCAGTACTTC. Its protein product is CASSFGATSRETQYF.

The genes are TRBV10-3 and TRBJ2-3; D perhaps matches TRBD2 (6 bases). The CDR3 contains 16 residues. Germline V gene sequence: CDR1 ENHRY, CDR2 SYGVKD. The ends were cut back, 3 bases at V and 2 bases at J, with 15 bases in the middle. In DNA form, the CDR3 reads TGTGCCATCAGTGATACGGGACTTACAAACACAGATACGCAGTATTTT. Translating it yields CAISDTGLTNTDTQYF.